This TCR beta chain was documented in a study of T-cell memory formation after mild COVID-19. For the study at large: Largely donor-specific TCR clusters were found. Study-wide findings and caveats: Pre-infection memory harbored some responding clones, suggesting cross-reactive memory joined.

After 5'RACE with constant-segment primers, TCR alpha and TCR beta cDNA libraries carrying sample barcodes and UMIs were obtained. From the 5' RACE reads, TCRdb called clonotypes with MiXCR, one entry per CDR3 protein. The sample has about 250,000 distinct CDR3 sequences, less than 20% seen once. The V end was cut by 5 bases, the J end by 3 bases, with 21 bases between. Germline V gene data show CDR1 as SGHRS and CDR2 as YFSETQ. The CDR3 runs 16 residues. This clonotype was counted many times. Its antigen is unknown. The source is a man between 18 and 29 years old who had mild COVID-19 (a few samples of this study predate the infection). Cell type and time point are not known. Source material: PBMCs or a T cell subset sorted from them (not recorded which). The chain carries TRBV5-1 and TRBJ2-7, with D tentatively TRBD1 or TRBD2 (6 bases each). As DNA, the CDR3 is TGCGCCAGCAGTCCGGACGCGGGACATGGAGACTACGAGCAGTACTTC. Its protein product is CASSPDAGHGDYEQYF.